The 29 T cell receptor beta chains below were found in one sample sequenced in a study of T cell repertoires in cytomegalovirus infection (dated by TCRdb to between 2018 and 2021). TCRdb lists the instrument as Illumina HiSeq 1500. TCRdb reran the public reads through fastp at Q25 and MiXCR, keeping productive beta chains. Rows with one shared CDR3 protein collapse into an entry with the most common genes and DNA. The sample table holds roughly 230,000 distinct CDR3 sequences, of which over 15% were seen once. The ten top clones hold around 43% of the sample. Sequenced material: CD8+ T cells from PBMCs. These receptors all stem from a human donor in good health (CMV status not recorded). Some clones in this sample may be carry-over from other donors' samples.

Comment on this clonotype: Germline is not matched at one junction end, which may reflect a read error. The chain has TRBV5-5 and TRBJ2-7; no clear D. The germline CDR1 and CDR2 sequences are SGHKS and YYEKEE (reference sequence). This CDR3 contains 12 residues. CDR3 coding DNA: TGTGCCGGCAGCTCGCTCCCCTACGAGCAGTACTTC. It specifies CAGSSLPYEQYF.

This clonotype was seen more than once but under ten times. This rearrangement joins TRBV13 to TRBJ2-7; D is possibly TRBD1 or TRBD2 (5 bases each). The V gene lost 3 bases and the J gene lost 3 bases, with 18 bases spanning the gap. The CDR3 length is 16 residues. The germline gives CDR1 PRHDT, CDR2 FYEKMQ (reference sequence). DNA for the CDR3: TGTGCCAGCAGCTTGGACCCGGGACGGATTATCTACGAGCAGTACTTC. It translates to CASSLDPGRIIYEQYF.

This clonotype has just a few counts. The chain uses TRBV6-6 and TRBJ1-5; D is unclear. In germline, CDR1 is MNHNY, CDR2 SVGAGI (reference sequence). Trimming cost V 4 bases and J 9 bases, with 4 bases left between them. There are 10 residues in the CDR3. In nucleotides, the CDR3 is TGTGCCAGCAGTTTAAGGCCCCAGCATTTT. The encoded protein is CASSLRPQHF.

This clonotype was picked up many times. CDR3 loop: CASNAGWGAGDTQYF. The DNA for the CDR3 is TGTGCCAGCAACGCCGGTTGGGGGGCCGGAGATACGCAGTATTTT. V gene TRBV11-2 combines with J gene TRBJ2-3; the D call may be TRBD1 or TRBD2 (6 bases each). The CDR3 loop spans 15 amino acids. Germline values: CDR1 SGHAT, CDR2 FQNNGV. The ends were cut back, 7 bases at V and 5 bases at J, with 19 bases in the middle.

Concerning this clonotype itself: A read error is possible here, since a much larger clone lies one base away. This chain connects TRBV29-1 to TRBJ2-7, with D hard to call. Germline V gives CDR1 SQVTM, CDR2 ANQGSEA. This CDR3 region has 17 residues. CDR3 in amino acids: CSVEDGTASGFSYELYF. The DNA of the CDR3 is TGCAGCGTTGAAGATGGAACGGCGTCCGGATTCAGTTACGAGCTGTACTTC.

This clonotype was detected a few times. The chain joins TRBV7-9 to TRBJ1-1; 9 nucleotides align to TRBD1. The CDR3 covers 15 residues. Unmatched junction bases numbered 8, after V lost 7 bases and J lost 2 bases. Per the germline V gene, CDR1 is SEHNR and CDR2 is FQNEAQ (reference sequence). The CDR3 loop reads CASIKETGGNTEAFF. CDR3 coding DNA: TGTGCCAGCATCAAAGAGACAGGGGGAAACACTGAAGCTTTCTTT.

CDR3 in amino acids: CASGSRQQNQPQHF. CDR3 in DNA: TGTGCCAGCGGTTCTCGACAGCAGAATCAGCCCCAGCATTTT. The chain uses TRBV6-1 and TRBJ1-5; a weak D match, TRBD1 (5 bases). Germline V gene sequence: CDR1 MNHNS, CDR2 SASEGT. The length of the CDR3 is 14 residues. Trimming left V 8 bases short and J 4 bases short, with 15 bases between.

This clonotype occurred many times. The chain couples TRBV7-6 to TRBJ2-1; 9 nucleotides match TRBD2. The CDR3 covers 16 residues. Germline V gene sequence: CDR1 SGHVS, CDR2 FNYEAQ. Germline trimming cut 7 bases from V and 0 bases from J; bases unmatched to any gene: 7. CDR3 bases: TGTGCCAGCACCAACCTAGCGGGGAACTCCTACAATGAGCAGTTCTTC. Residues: CASTNLAGNSYNEQFF.

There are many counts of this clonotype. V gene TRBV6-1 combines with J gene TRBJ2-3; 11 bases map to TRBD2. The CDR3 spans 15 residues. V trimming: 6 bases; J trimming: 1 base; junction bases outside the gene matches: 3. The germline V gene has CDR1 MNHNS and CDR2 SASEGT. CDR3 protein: CASRQGLAGTDTQYF. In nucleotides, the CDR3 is TGTGCCAGCAGGCAGGGACTAGCGGGCACAGATACGCAGTATTTT.

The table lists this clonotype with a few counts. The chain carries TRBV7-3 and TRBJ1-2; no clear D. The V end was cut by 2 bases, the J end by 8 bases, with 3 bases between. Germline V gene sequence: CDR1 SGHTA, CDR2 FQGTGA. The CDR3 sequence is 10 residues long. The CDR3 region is CASSLWGYTF. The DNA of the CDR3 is TGTGCCAGCAGCTTATGGGGCTACACCTTC.

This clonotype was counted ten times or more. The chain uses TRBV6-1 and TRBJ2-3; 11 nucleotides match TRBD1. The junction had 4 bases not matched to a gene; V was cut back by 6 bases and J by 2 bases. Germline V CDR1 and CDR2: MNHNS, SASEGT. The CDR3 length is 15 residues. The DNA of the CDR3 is TGTGCCAGCAGCGAGGACAGGGGGCCCACAGATACGCAGTATTTT. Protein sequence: CASSEDRGPTDTQYF.

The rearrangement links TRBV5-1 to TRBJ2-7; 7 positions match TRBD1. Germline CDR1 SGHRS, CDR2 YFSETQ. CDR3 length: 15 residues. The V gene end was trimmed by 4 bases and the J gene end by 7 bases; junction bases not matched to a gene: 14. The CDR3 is CASSPELRGGREQYF. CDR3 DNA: TGCGCCAGCAGCCCGGAGTTGAGAGGGGGCCGTGAGCAGTACTTC.

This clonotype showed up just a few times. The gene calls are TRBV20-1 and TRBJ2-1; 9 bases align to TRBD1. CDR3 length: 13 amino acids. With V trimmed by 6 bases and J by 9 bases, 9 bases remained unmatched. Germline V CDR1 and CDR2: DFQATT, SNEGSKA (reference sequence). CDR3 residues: CSAPGQGLSEQFF. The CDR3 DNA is TGCAGTGCCCCGGGACAGGGTCTAAGTGAGCAGTTCTTC.

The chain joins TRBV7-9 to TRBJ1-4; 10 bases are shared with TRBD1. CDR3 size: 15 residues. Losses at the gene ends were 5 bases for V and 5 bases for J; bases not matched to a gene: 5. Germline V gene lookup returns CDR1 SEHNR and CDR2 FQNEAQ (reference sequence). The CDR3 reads CASSPPDRGNEKLFF. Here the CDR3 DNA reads TGTGCCAGCAGCCCGCCGGACAGGGGGAATGAAAAACTGTTTTTT.

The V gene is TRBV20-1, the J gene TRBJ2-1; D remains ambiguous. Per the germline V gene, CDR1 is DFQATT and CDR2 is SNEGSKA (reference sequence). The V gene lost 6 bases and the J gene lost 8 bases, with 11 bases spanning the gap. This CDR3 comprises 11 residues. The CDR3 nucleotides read TGCAGTGCCCCCACTAACTATGAGCAGTTCTTC. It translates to CSAPTNYEQFF.

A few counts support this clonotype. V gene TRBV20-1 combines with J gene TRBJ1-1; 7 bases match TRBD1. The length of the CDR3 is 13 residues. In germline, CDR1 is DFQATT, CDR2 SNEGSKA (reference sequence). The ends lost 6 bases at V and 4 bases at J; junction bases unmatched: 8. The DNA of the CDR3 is TGCAGTGCCCCCCCCCCAGGGGGCACTGAAGCTTTCTTT. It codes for CSAPPPGGTEAFF.

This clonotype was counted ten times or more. The CDR3 DNA sequence: TGTGCCAGCAGTCGTACAAGGGGTCCCTACAATGAGCAGTTCTTC. It is translated as CASSRTRGPYNEQFF. The chain couples TRBV7-3 to TRBJ2-1; the D gene is possibly TRBD1 (5 bases). This CDR3 is built from 15 residues. Trimming took 6 bases from V and 2 from J, leaving 14 bases between them. The germline V gene has CDR1 SGHTA and CDR2 FQGTGA.

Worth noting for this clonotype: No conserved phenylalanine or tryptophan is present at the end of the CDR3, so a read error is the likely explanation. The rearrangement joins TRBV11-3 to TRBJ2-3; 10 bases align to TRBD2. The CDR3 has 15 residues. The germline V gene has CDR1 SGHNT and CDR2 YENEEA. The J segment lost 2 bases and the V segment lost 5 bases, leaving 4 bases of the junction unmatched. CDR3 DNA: TGTGCCAGCAGCCAGGGGACTAGCGACACAGATACGCAGTATTCT. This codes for CASSQGTSDTDTQYS.

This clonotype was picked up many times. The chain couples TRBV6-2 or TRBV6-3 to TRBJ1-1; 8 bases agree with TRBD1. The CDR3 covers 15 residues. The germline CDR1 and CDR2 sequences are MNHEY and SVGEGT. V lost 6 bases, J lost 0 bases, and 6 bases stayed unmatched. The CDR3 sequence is CASRRTGYMNTEAFF. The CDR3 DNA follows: TGTGCCAGCAGACGGACAGGGTACATGAACACTGAAGCTTTCTTT.

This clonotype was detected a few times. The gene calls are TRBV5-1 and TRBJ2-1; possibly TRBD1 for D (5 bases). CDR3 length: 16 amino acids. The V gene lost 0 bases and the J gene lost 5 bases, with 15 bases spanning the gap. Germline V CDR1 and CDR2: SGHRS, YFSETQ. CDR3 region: CASSLASGSWDNEQFF. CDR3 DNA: TGCGCCAGCAGCTTGGCCTCAGGGTCCTGGGACAATGAGCAGTTCTTC.

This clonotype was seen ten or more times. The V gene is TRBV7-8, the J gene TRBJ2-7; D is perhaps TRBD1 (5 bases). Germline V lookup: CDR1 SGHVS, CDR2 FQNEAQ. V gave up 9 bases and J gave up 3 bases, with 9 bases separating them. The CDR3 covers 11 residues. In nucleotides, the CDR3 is TGTGCCAGTCAGGGCTACTACGAGCAGTACTTC. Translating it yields CASQGYYEQYF.

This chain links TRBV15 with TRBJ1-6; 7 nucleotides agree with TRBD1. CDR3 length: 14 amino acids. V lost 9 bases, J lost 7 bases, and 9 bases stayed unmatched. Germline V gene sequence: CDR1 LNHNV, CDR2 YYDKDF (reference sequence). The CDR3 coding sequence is TGTGCCACAAATCCGGGACAGTTCAATTCACCCCTCCACTTT. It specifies CATNPGQFNSPLHF.

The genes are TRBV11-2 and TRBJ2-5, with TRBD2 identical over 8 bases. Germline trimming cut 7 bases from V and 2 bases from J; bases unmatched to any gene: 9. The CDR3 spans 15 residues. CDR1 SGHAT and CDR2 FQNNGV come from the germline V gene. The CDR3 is CASNPWRGEQETQYF. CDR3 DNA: TGTGCCAGCAATCCATGGCGGGGGGAACAAGAGACCCAGTACTTC.

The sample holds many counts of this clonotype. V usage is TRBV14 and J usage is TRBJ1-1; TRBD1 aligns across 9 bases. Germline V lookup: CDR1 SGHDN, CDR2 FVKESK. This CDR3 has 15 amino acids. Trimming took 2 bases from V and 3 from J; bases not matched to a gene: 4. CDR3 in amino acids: CASSQFGQGYTEAFF. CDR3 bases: TGTGCCAGCAGCCAATTCGGACAGGGGTACACTGAAGCTTTCTTT.

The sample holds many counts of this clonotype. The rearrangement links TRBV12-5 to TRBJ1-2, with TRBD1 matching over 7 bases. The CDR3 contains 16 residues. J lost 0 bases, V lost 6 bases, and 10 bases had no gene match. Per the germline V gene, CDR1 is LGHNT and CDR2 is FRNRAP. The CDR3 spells CASGWTGTSSNYGYTF. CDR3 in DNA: TGTGCTAGTGGCTGGACAGGAACCAGCTCTAACTATGGCTACACCTTC.

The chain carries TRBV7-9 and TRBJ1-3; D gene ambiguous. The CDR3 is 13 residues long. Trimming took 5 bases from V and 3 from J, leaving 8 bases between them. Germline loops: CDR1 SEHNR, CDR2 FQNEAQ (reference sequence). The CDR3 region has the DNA TGTGCCAGCAGCCCAAAGCTTGGAAACACCATATATTTT. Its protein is CASSPKLGNTIYF.

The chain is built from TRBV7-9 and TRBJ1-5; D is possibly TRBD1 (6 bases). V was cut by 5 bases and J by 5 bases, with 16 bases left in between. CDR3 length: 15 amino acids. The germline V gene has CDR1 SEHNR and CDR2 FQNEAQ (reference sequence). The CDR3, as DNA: TGTGCCAGCAGCCCCCTGGTCGGGGGCCATCAGCCCCAGCATTTT. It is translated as CASSPLVGGHQPQHF.

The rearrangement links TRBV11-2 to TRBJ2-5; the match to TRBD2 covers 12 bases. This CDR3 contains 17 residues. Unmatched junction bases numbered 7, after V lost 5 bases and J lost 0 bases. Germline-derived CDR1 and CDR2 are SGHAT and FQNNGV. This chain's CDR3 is CASSVFLAGGDQETQYF. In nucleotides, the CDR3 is TGTGCCAGCAGCGTCTTTCTAGCGGGGGGGGACCAAGAGACCCAGTACTTC.

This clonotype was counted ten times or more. The CDR3 bases are TGTGCCAGCAGCTTAGATGGGGGGGCCCCCATGGGCAATGAGCAGTTCTTC. Protein sequence: CASSLDGGAPMGNEQFF. The J gene is TRBJ2-1, the V gene TRBV7-2; weak D call: TRBD2 (7 bases). The germline V gene has CDR1 SGHTA and CDR2 FQGNSA. V was clipped by 1 base and J by 6 bases, with 19 bases between them. The CDR3 spans 17 residues.